What follows are 23 T cell receptor beta chains derived from one specimen sequenced in a study of tumor-infiltrating lymphocytes in primary liver carcinoma. A constant-region primer served to make TCR beta cDNA from about 530 ng total RNA. Construction of TCR beta libraries relied on three successive nested multiplex PCR rounds employing slightly modified ARM-PCR. Researchers ran the first two PCR rounds for ten to eleven cycles each with TRBV1-TRBV30 forward primers and a C-beta reverse primer. TCRdb itself ran the multiplex PCR reads through MiXCR, one entry per CDR3 protein. The repertoire holds hundreds of thousands of distinct CDR3 sequences, with around three fifths as singletons. Blood RNA originated from unsorted whole blood, with germline DNA additionally extracted. The sample comprised peripheral blood. Receptors originate from a woman aged 25 to 45 with primary liver carcinoma and hepatitis B virus infection.

As for this clonotype: It may be a read error: a sequence one base away is much more abundant. The chain employs TRBV12-3 or TRBV12-4 and TRBJ1-1, with D perhaps TRBD1 (6 bases). The length of the CDR3 is 14 residues. The V and J ends lost 5 bases and 7 bases respectively, with 17 bases between them. This CDR3 is CASSGGLSRGEAFF. The DNA of the CDR3 is TGTGCCAGCAGTGGGGGCCTTAGCCGGGGTGAAGCTTTCTTT.

The CDR3 coding sequence is TGTGCCAGCAGTTTCCCGGGACAGGTCCGCAACGAGCAGTACTTC. It specifies CASSFPGQVRNEQYF. This chain connects TRBV28 to TRBJ2-7; 8 bases fit TRBD1. The CDR3 totals 15 residues. Germline V gene data show CDR1 as MDHEN and CDR2 as SYDVKM. Trimming took 3 bases from V and 5 from J; bases not matched to a gene: 9.

In the case of this clonotype: This may arise from a read error, as a much more abundant clone is one base away. This chain links TRBV29-1 with TRBJ1-1, with D perhaps matching TRBD1 (5 bases). Germline V gene lookup returns CDR1 SQVTM and CDR2 ANQGSEA. The CDR3 covers 13 residues. The CDR3 sequence: CSVLGLGNTEALF. DNA for the CDR3: TGCAGCGTTTTGGGACTCGGGAACACTGAAGCTCTCTTT.

This clonotype occurred once. Compared with germline, one end of the junction differs, possibly owing to a read error. The rearrangement links TRBV11-2 to TRBJ2-3; 7 nucleotides line up with TRBD1. CDR1 and CDR2 (germline): SGHAT, FQNNGV. The CDR3 spans 15 residues. The CDR3 DNA reads TGTGCCAGTAGCTTAAGGGGGCCGGACACAGATACGCAGTATTTT. It yields the protein CASSLRGPDTDTQYF.

This chain links TRBV30 with TRBJ2-2; D is possibly TRBD1 (5 bases). Germline values: CDR1 GTSNPN, CDR2 SVGIG (reference sequence). Trimming pared 2 bases from V and 2 bases from J, leaving 9 bases between. CDR3 length: 14 residues. Here the CDR3 reads CAWSRQRNTGELFF. The CDR3 bases are TGTGCCTGGAGTAGACAGCGAAACACCGGGGAGCTGTTTTTT.

Notes on this clonotype: The conserved closing phenylalanine or tryptophan is absent in this CDR3, likely reflecting a read error. The V gene is TRBV6-2 or TRBV6-3, the J gene TRBJ2-1; TRBD2 might be the D (6 bases). This CDR3 is built from 17 residues. V lost 7 bases to trimming and J lost 4 bases, with 23 bases between them. Germline CDR1 is MNHEY and CDR2 is SVGEGT. CDR3 nucleotide sequence: TGTGCCAGCAAACAACCCCGGAGTAGCGGTAGATACAATGAGCAGTTCCTC. Translating gives CASKQPRSSGRYNEQFL.

This clonotype turned up a few times. The chain carries TRBV6-2 or TRBV6-3 and TRBJ2-1, with 10 bases lining up with TRBD2. V was clipped by 5 bases and J by 1 base; unmatched bases: 11. Germline V CDR1 and CDR2: MNHEY, SVGEGT. The length of the CDR3 is 18 residues. The chain's CDR3 is CASSRSGRAFRSYNEQFF. The DNA for the CDR3 is TGTGCCAGCAGTCGCAGCGGGAGGGCCTTCCGGTCCTACAATGAGCAGTTCTTC.

Comments on this clonotype: A much larger clone is a single base away; this may be a read error. Without the conserved terminal phenylalanine or tryptophan, this CDR3 likely stems from a read error. The chain combines TRBV11-2 with TRBJ2-5; D is undetermined. Germline-derived CDR1 and CDR2 are SGHAT and FQNNGV. The V end lost 1 base, the J end lost 3 bases, and 3 bases lay between the germline ends. The CDR3 runs 12 residues. The CDR3: CASSLVKETQYS. CDR3 sequence (DNA): TGTGCCAGCAGCTTAGTCAAAGAGACCCAGTACTCC.

This clonotype has just a few counts. Possible read error: a much larger clone is one base away. V and J are TRBV11-3 and TRBJ2-7; tentatively, D is TRBD1 (6 bases). Trimming removed 1 base from V and 9 bases from J, with 16 bases in between. Looked up from germline, CDR1 is SGHNT and CDR2 is YENEEA. The CDR3 contains 14 residues. The CDR3 region has the DNA TGTGCCAGCAGCTTAGGGCAGGGGATATCCGGGCAGTACTTC. It encodes CASSLGQGISGQYF.

Note on this clonotype: Given a much more abundant clone one base away, this may be a read error. V and J are TRBV12-3 or TRBV12-4 and TRBJ1-1, with D hard to call. Deletions cut 8 bases from V and 1 base from J, with 5 bases between. CDR3 size: 11 residues. The CDR3 is CASWANTEAFF. DNA of the CDR3: TGTGCCAGCTGGGCGAACACTGAAGCTTTCTTT.

The chain is built from TRBV6-1 and TRBJ2-4; D remains ambiguous. This CDR3 has 12 residues. V lost 9 bases and J lost 1, with 7 bases in between. Per germline, CDR1 MNHNS and CDR2 SASEGT. CDR3 region: CASTWAKNIQYF. The DNA for the CDR3 is TGTGCCAGTACATGGGCCAAAAACATTCAGTACTTC.

Points on this clonotype: Relative to the germline gene, one junction end is altered; a read error may explain this. The chain joins TRBV12-3 or TRBV12-4 to TRBJ2-1; 9 bases agree with TRBD2. The CDR3 has 17 amino acids. The CDR3 nucleotides are TGTGCCAGCAGTTTAGAGTCTAGCGGGGACCGGGCCAATGATCAGTTCTTC. This encodes CASSLESSGDRANDQFF.

The chain combines TRBV6-2 or TRBV6-3 with TRBJ2-3; TRBD1 matches 7 bases. The junction had 15 bases not matched to a gene; V was cut back by 4 bases and J by 2 bases. The CDR3 consists of 18 residues. Germline assignment: CDR1 MNHEY and CDR2 SVGEGT. The CDR3 is CASSWGTVKGPNTDTQYF. CDR3 nucleotide sequence: TGTGCCAGCAGTTGGGGGACAGTTAAGGGTCCTAACACAGATACGCAGTATTTT.

This chain uses TRBV12-3 or TRBV12-4 with TRBJ2-3, with 11 nucleotides matching TRBD2. The J segment lost 15 bases and the V segment lost 6 bases, leaving 17 bases of the junction unmatched. The CDR3 contains 15 residues. The CDR3, as DNA: TGTGCCAGCAGAGGACTAGCGGGTCGCACAGATATGCACTATTTT. It codes for CASRGLAGRTDMHYF.

This clonotype was observed many times. The V and J genes are TRBV29-1 and TRBJ1-4; no reliable D call. From germline, CDR1 is SQVTM and CDR2 ANQGSEA. The CDR3 contains 14 residues. The V end was cut by 7 bases, the J end by 2 bases, with 14 bases between. The CDR3 sequence is CSAGPEGTNEKLFF. As DNA, the CDR3 is TGCAGCGCCGGGCCTGAGGGCACTAATGAAAAACTGTTTTTT.

This clonotype was recorded once. A much larger clone sits a single nucleotide away, making a read error possible. This chain links TRBV12-3 or TRBV12-4 with TRBJ2-5; D gene ambiguous. The CDR3 is made up of 12 amino acids. With 6 bases removed from V and 7 bases from J, the gap between germline ends came to 12 bases. The CDR3: CASSQTGGTQYF. The CDR3 DNA reads TGTGCCAGCAGCCAGACTGGCGGGACCCAGTACTTC.

The J gene is TRBJ2-2, the V gene TRBV6-1, with D maybe TRBD2 (6 bases). The CDR3 is 16 residues long. Germline lookup yields CDR1 MNHNS and CDR2 SASEGT. Trimming left V 1 base short and J 6 bases short, with 15 bases between. The CDR3 DNA sequence: TGTGCCAGCAGTGAAGTCCCCACTAGCTTACCCGGGGAGCTGTTTTTT. Its translation is CASSEVPTSLPGELFF.

This chain connects TRBV13 to TRBJ2-1; TRBD1 matches 11 bases. CDR1 is PRHDT, CDR2 FYEKMQ, per germline (reference sequence). This CDR3 is 16 amino acids long. Trimming took 5 bases from V and 11 from J; bases not matched to a gene: 14. The DNA for the CDR3 is TGTGCCAGCAGCCGGGCGGGACAGGGGGAATCAATCAAGCAGTTCTTC. This gives the protein CASSRAGQGESIKQFF.

The sample holds many counts of this clonotype. This rearrangement joins TRBV11-2 to TRBJ2-2, with D perhaps matching TRBD1 or TRBD2 (6 bases each). The V end was cut by 5 bases, the J end by 0 bases, with 13 bases between. The CDR3 has 16 residues. Germline V gene sequence: CDR1 SGHAT, CDR2 FQNNGV. CDR3 region: CASSPRGGTNTGELFF. The CDR3 coding sequence is TGTGCCAGCAGCCCAAGAGGGGGGACGAACACCGGGGAGCTGTTTTTT.

This clonotype was counted between two and nine times. J is TRBJ1-1 and V is TRBV6-6; 7 bases fit TRBD1. The CDR3 is made up of 14 amino acids. V was clipped by 0 bases and J by 5 bases; unmatched bases: 3. The germline V gene encodes CDR1 MNHNY and CDR2 SVGAGI (reference sequence). The CDR3 region is CASSYSRDSTEAFF. CDR3 DNA sequence: TGTGCCAGCAGTTACTCGAGGGACAGTACTGAAGCTTTCTTT.

The chain couples TRBV11-3 to TRBJ2-1; the D is unclear. V was clipped by 8 bases and J by 2 bases, with 25 bases between them. The CDR3 has 18 residues. Germline CDR1 and CDR2: SGHNT and YENEEA. The CDR3 DNA follows: TGTGCCAGCGGTTTAGTCCTAGACGCAGCCTCAGCCTACAATGAGCAGTTCTTC. Amino acid sequence: CASGLVLDAASAYNEQFF.

V usage is TRBV11-2 and J usage is TRBJ1-5; D unresolved. Germline CDR1 is SGHAT and CDR2 is FQNNGV. CDR3 size: 14 residues. Trimming left V 10 bases short and J 13 bases short, with 26 bases between. CDR3 coding DNA: TGTGCCAACAGTTTAGATCTGATGGAGGAACGACAGCATTTT. Its protein product is CANSLDLMEERQHF.

V usage is TRBV5-1 and J usage is TRBJ2-5; possibly TRBD2 for D (6 bases). The CDR3 contains 15 residues. Trimming pared 3 bases from V and 2 bases from J, leaving 14 bases between. Germline-derived CDR1 and CDR2 are SGHRS and YFSETQ. CDR3 sequence (DNA): TGCGCCAGCAGCTCCGGGACTGGTGCTCAAGAGACCCAGTACTTC. Translated, it gives CASSSGTGAQETQYF. Full variable domain (remainder filled in from reference TRBV5-1 and TRBJ2-5): KAGVTQTPRYLIKTRGQQVTLSCSPISGHRSVSWYQQTPGQGLQFLFEYFSETQRNKGNFPGRFSGRQFSNSRSEMNVSTLELGDSALYLCASSSGTGAQETQYFGPGTRLLVL.